The 13 T cell receptor beta chains presented below share a single source sample, sequenced in a study of blood T cells in healthy people across ages. PCR was performed a second time for about 6 to 12 cycles using a sample-barcoded 5' primer and a J-beta primer mix. TCRdb used MiXCR to reprocess the 5' RACE reads, holding one entry per CDR3 protein. Here the sample spans 1.5 million to 2 million distinct CDR3 sequences, around 50% being singletons. Sequenced sample: blood. Receptors originate from a woman aged 40-49 years in good health.

This chain uses TRBV28 with TRBJ1-2; D may be TRBD1 (5 bases). The CDR3 extends over 14 amino acids. Germline CDR1 reads MDHEN; CDR2 reads SYDVKM. V shed 5 bases and J shed 5 bases, with 15 bases lying between them. CDR3 loop: CASSPGGTWYGYTF. CDR3 DNA: TGTGCCAGCAGTCCGGGCGGGACTTGGTATGGCTACACCTTC.

This chain uses TRBV10-3 with TRBJ1-4, with 7 bases fitting TRBD1. Trimming removed 5 bases from V and 2 bases from J; junction bases left unmatched: 2. Germline V gene lookup returns CDR1 ENHRY and CDR2 SYGVKD. The CDR3 runs 14 residues. As DNA, the CDR3 is TGTGCCATCAGTTCACAGGGGACTAATGAAAAACTGTTTTTT. Residues: CAISSQGTNEKLFF.

The CDR3 DNA reads TGTGCCAGCAGCTCGACCCTGGAGGGGGCCAAAAACATTCAGTACTTC. Protein: CASSSTLEGAKNIQYF. The genes are TRBV5-4 and TRBJ2-4; possible D gene TRBD2, 6 bases. CDR3 length equals 16 residues. V was trimmed by 3 bases and J by 1 base, leaving 14 bases between them. The V gene's germline CDR1 is SGHNT and CDR2 YYREEE (reference sequence).

The chain's CDR3 is CSVEGLAGLSQYF. CDR3 nucleotides: TGCAGCGTTGAAGGGTTAGCGGGGCTGTCCCAGTACTTC. The chain carries TRBV29-1 and TRBJ2-5; 8 bases fit TRBD2. CDR3 size: 13 residues. Per germline, CDR1 SQVTM and CDR2 ANQGSEA. Losses at the gene ends were 1 base for V and 9 bases for J; bases not matched to a gene: 7.

This clonotype has a handful of counts. CDR3 in DNA: TGCGCCAGCAGCCAAGGGCGCGGAGGGTTTGGCAATGAGCAGTTCTTC. It yields the protein CASSQGRGGFGNEQFF. The rearrangement joins TRBV4-3 to TRBJ2-1; D perhaps matches TRBD2 (6 bases). Per germline, CDR1 LGHNA and CDR2 YSLEER. The CDR3 runs 16 residues. The V gene lost 1 base and the J gene lost 6 bases, with 16 bases spanning the gap.

The genes are TRBV2 and TRBJ2-3; 7 nucleotides align to TRBD2. V gave up 10 bases and J gave up 2 bases; unmatched junction bases: 24. Germline V gives CDR1 SNHLY, CDR2 FYNNEI. The CDR3 length is 19 residues. The CDR3 protein is CATKLLNPGLPTHTDTQYF. Here the CDR3 DNA reads TGTGCCACGAAACTACTTAATCCGGGACTACCCACACACACAGATACGCAGTATTTT.

This clonotype was seen just once. The chain couples TRBV6-5 to TRBJ2-5; a possible D gene is TRBD2 (5 bases). Near its end, the DNA agrees better with TRBJ2-7, so the J call may be wrong. The CDR3 is 13 residues long. Germline V CDR1 and CDR2: MNHEY, SVGAGI. CDR3 bases: TGTGCCAGCAGTTATGAGGTCGCGGGCGAGCAGTACTTC. The encoded protein is CASSYEVAGEQYF.

The V call is TRBV7-3, the J call TRBJ1-4; D ambiguous. The V gene's germline CDR1 is SGHTA and CDR2 FQGTGA. The CDR3 is made up of 13 amino acids. Trimming took 4 bases from V and 8 from J, leaving 11 bases between them. The CDR3 DNA reads TGTGCCAGCAGCTCCTATCTGGGGGAAAAACTGTTTTTT. Protein: CASSSYLGEKLFF.

The genes are TRBV7-9 and TRBJ2-4; D is possibly TRBD1 or TRBD2 (7 bases each). CDR1 is SEHNR and CDR2 is FQNEAQ in the germline V gene (reference sequence). The V end lost 5 bases, the J end lost 8 bases, and 13 bases lay between the germline ends. The CDR3 is 13 residues long. This chain's CDR3 is CASSVRGGDIQYF. CDR3 nucleotides: TGTGCCAGCAGCGTCAGGGGGGGGGACATTCAGTACTTC. The variable domain in full, with the rest retrieved from reference TRBV7-9 and TRBJ2-4, is DTGVSQNPRHKITKRGQNVTFRCDPISEHNRLYWYRQTLGQGPEFLTYFQNEAQLEKSRLLSDRFSAERPKGSFSTLEIQRTEQGDSAMYLCASSVRGGDIQYFGAGTRLSVL.

The chain employs TRBV29-1 and TRBJ1-1; D possibly corresponds to TRBD1 (5 bases). This CDR3 is 10 amino acids long. Germline V lookup: CDR1 SQVTM, CDR2 ANQGSEA. Between the trimmed V and J ends, which lost 5 bases and 7 bases, there was a span of 8 bases. The CDR3 reads CSVLTGEAFF. The CDR3 region has the DNA TGCAGCGTTCTAACAGGTGAAGCTTTCTTT.

This sequence joins TRBV7-2 and TRBJ2-3, with 7 bases aligning to TRBD1. The V segment lost 6 bases and the J segment 1 base; nucleotides outside the gene matches: 13. Germline-derived CDR1 and CDR2 are SGHTA and FQGNSA. The CDR3 consists of 17 residues. The CDR3 nucleotides are TGTGCCAGCAGAATTAATCAACGACAGGGCGGCACAGATACGCAGTATTTT. This codes for CASRINQRQGGTDTQYF.

The rearrangement uses TRBV6-5 and TRBJ1-5; D uncertain. V dropped 5 bases and J dropped 3 bases, with 11 bases sitting between them. The CDR3 has 14 amino acids. Germline loops: CDR1 MNHEY, CDR2 SVGAGI. The CDR3 region is CASSETGANQPQHF. Written as DNA, the CDR3 is TGTGCCAGCAGTGAGACTGGAGCCAATCAGCCCCAGCATTTT.

As DNA, the CDR3 is TGCAGTGCTAGGGAGGGAGGAGGAAACATTCAGTACTTC. Its translation: CSAREGGGNIQYF. The gene calls are TRBV20-1 and TRBJ2-4; D is possibly TRBD2 (6 bases). Trimming took 3 bases from V and 6 from J, leaving 12 bases between them. The germline gives CDR1 DFQATT, CDR2 SNEGSKA (reference sequence). The CDR3 has 13 residues.